This TCR beta chain derives from a study of blood T cells in healthy people across ages. Using a J-beta primer mix together with a sample-barcoded 5' primer, a second PCR was run for about 7 to 12 cycles. TCRdb processed the 5' RACE reads anew with MiXCR; each CDR3 protein has one entry. This sample has approximately 800,000 distinct CDR3 sequences, with about 37% found just once. The CDR3 has 16 amino acids. V was cut by 4 bases and J by 7 bases, with 23 bases left in between. The study's findings and limits: Long-lived and aged donors differed, with more naive CD4+ cells and higher diversity in the long-lived.

Worth noting for this clonotype: Its antigen remains unknown.

This sequence was found in a man aged 18 to 29 in good health. Sample: blood. The genes are TRBV12-3 or TRBV12-4 and TRBJ2-7; possibly TRBD1 for D (5 bases). The CDR3 is CASSSPDKQASGEQYF. For the CDR3, the DNA is TGTGCCAGCAGTTCACCCGATAAACAGGCTTCCGGTGAGCAGTACTTC.